This entry features one TCR beta chain sequence. Vbeta (60) and Jbeta (13) primers were used in the PCR. Assay: immunoSEQ multiplex PCR; the TCRdb copy retains only in-frame clones and omits some. The repertoire holds 110,000 to 150,000 clones, with over 65% as singletons. Trimming removed 0 bases at V and 4 bases at J, with 12 bases between. The germline gives CDR1 MNHEY, CDR2 SVGAGI. This CDR3 has 15 residues. The data were taken from a study of cytomegalovirus exposure and HLA in healthy donors. This rearrangement joins TRBV6-5 to TRBJ1-2; D possibly corresponds to TRBD1 (6 bases). This TCR was recovered from a female donor in good health and CMV-seronegative. Source material: PBMCs. This CDR3 is CASSYSWGGAYGYTF. The CDR3 nucleotides read TGTGCCAGCAGTTACTCCTGGGGGGGCGCCTATGGCTACACCTTC.